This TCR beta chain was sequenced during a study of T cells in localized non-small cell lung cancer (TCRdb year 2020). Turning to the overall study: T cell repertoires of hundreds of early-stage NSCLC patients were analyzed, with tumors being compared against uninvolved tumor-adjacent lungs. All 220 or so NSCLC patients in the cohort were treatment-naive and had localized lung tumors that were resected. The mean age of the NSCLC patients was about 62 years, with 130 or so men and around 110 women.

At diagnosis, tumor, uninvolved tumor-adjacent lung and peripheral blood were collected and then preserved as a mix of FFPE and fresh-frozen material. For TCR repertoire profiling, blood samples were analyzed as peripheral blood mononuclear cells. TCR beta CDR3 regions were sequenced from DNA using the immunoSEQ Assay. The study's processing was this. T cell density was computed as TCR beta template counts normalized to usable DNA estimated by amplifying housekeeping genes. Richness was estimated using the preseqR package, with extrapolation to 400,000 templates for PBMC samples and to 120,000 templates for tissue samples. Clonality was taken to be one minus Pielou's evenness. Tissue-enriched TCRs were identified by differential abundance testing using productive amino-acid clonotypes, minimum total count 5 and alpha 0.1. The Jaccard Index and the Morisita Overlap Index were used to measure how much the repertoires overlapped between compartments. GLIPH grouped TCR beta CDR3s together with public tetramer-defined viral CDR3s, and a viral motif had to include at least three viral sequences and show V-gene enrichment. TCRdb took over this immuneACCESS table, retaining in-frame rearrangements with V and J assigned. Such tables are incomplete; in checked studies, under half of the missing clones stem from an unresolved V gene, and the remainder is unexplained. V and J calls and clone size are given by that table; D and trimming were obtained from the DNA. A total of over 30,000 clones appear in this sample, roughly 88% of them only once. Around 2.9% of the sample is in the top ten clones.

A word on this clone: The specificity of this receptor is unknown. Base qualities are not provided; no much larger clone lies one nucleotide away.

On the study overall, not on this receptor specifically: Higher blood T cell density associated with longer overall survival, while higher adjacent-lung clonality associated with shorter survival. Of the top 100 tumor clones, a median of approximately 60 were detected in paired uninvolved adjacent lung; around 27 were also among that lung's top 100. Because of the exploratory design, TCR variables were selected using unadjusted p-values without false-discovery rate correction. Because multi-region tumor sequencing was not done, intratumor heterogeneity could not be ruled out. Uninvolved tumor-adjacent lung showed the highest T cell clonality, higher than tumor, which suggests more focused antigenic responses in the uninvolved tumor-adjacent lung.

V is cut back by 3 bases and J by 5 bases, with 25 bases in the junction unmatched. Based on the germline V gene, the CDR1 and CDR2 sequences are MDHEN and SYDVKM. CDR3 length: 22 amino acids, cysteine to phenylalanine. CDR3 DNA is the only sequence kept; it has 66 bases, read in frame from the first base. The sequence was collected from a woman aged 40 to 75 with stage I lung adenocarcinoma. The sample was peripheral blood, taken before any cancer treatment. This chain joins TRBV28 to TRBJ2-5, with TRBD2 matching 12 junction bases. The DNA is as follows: TGTGCCAGCAGTTTTTGGGTGGGACAGGGCGATTCTAGCGGGAGGGCCGTGGAGACCCAGTACTTC. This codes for CASSFWVGQGDSSGRAVETQYF. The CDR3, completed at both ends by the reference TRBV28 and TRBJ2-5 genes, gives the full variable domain DVKVTQSSRYLVKRTGEKVFLECVQDMDHENMFWYRQDPGLGLRLIYFSYDVKMKEKGDIPEGYSVSREKKERFSLILESASTNQTSMYLCASSFWVGQGDSSGRAVETQYFGPGTRLLVL.